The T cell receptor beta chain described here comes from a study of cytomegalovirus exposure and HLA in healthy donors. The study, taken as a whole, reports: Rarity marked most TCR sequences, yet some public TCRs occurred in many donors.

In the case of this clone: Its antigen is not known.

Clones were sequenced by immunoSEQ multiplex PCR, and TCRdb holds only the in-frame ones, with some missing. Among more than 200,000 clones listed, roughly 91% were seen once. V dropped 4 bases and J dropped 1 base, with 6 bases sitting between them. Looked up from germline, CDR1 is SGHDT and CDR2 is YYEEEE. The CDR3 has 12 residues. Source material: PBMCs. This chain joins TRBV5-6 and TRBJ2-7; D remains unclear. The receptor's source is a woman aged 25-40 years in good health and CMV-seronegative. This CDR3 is CASSPGSYEQYF. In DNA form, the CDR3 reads TGTGCCAGCAGCCCCGGTTCCTACGAGCAGTACTTC.